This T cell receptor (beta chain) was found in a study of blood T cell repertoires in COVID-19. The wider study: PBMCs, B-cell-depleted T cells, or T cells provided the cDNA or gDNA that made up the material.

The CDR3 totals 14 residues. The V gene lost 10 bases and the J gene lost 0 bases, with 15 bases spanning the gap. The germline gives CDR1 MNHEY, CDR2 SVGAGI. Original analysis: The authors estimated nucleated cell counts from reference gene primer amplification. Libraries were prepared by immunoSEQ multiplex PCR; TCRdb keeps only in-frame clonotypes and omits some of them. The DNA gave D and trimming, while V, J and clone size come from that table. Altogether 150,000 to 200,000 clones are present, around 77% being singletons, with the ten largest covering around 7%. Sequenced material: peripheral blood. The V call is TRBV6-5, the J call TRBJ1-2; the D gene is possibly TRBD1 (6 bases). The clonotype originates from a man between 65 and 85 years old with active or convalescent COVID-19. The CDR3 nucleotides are TGTGCCACCGCGGACAGCCATCCTAACTATGGCTACACCTTC. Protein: CATADSHPNYGYTF.